Listed here are 14 T cell receptor beta chains from one sample, sequenced in a study of vaccination and CD4 T cells after COVID-19. For these receptors, no antigen is known. The study sequenced cultured CD4+ T cell DNA using the Oncomine TCR Beta short-read assay. A single record per CDR3 protein comes from TCRdb applying MiXCR to the PCR reads. The sample consists of about 21,000 distinct CDR3 sequences, less than 50% of them appearing once. Described treatment: 10-day PBMC culture with coronavirus spike peptide pools or control peptides (ViraFEST assay). The sample here was CD4+ T cells from blood, cultured in vitro, taken before SARS-CoV-2 vaccination. The receptors stem from a human donor who had recovered from COVID-19.

CDR3 amino acids: CASNDRGDRPQHF. The CDR3 DNA is TGTGCCAGCAACGACAGGGGCGATCGGCCCCAGCATTTT. The rearrangement joins TRBV28 to TRBJ1-5, with 8 nucleotides matching TRBD1. This CDR3 region has 13 residues. Germline lookup yields CDR1 MDHEN and CDR2 SYDVKM. V was pared by 7 bases and J by 9 bases, with 8 bases of the junction left unmatched. The full variable domain, in which reference TRBV28 and TRBJ1-5 provide the parts outside the CDR3, is DVKVTQSSRYLVKRTGEKVFLECVQDMDHENMFWYRQDPGLGLRLIYFSYDVKMKEKGDIPEGYSVSREKKERFSLILESASTNQTSMYLCASNDRGDRPQHFGDGTRLSIL.

A note on this clonotype: At one boundary the junction diverges from the germline segment, which might be a read error. The gene calls are TRBV5-8 and TRBJ1-5; D gene ambiguous. This CDR3 contains 14 residues. Germline loops: CDR1 SGHTS, CDR2 YDEGEE. Written as DNA, the CDR3 is TGTACCAGCAGCGGCGGGAGCCACAATCAGCCCCAGCATTTT. This gives the protein CTSSGGSHNQPQHF.

This clonotype has just a few counts. The genes are TRBV20-1 and TRBJ1-2, with D uncertain. Trimming left V 0 bases short and J 7 bases short, with 18 bases between. The CDR3 runs 15 residues. Looked up from germline, CDR1 is DFQATT and CDR2 is SNEGSKA (reference sequence). The CDR3 loop reads CSARDVVQLRAGYTF. CDR3 nucleotides: TGCAGTGCTAGAGATGTAGTTCAACTTCGGGCTGGCTACACCTTC.

The V gene is TRBV4-2, the J gene TRBJ2-2, with TRBD1 identical over 7 bases. CDR3 length: 15 amino acids. Trimming at V came to 3 bases and at J to 3 bases, leaving 4 bases not matched to a gene. Germline V CDR1 and CDR2: LGHNA, YNFKEQ. This chain's CDR3 is CASSQGDRDTGELFF. DNA for the CDR3: TGTGCCAGCAGCCAGGGAGACAGGGACACCGGGGAGCTGTTTTTT.

The chain links TRBV20-1 to TRBJ1-1; D perhaps matches TRBD1 (5 bases). The CDR3 covers 15 residues. Trimming removed 2 bases from V and 2 bases from J, with 15 bases in between. CDR1 and CDR2 (germline): DFQATT, SNEGSKA (reference sequence). CDR3 protein: CSARPRTGTNTEAFF. Here the CDR3 DNA reads TGCAGTGCTAGACCTCGAACAGGTACCAACACTGAAGCTTTCTTT.

The chain carries TRBV2 and TRBJ1-6; 8 nucleotides agree with TRBD1. The junction had 8 bases not matched to a gene; V was cut back by 6 bases and J by 7 bases. Germline CDR1 reads SNHLY; CDR2 reads FYNNEI. The CDR3 extends over 15 amino acids. The CDR3: CASRGVTGGNSPLHF. Here the CDR3 DNA reads TGTGCCAGCAGAGGGGTCACAGGGGGGAATTCACCCCTCCACTTT.

In the case of this clonotype: Since the CDR3 does not end with the conserved phenylalanine or tryptophan, this likely comes from a read error. The chain carries TRBV19 and TRBJ1-5, with 8 bases aligning to TRBD1. CDR1 is LNHDA and CDR2 is SQIVND in the germline V gene (reference sequence). CDR3 length equals 15 residues. V was pared by 6 bases and J by 2 bases, with 6 bases of the junction left unmatched. CDR3 region: CASSRVDRGNQPQHS. CDR3 bases: TGTGCCAGTAGCCGAGTGGACAGGGGCAATCAGCCCCAGCATTCT.

The rearrangement links TRBV7-3 to TRBJ1-1; D is unclear. The CDR3 extends over 13 amino acids. Trimming pared 3 bases from V and 1 base from J, leaving 6 bases between. The germline gives CDR1 SGHTA, CDR2 FQGTGA. DNA of the CDR3: TGTGCCAGCAGCTTGAAGAGGAACACTGAAGCTTTCTTT. The encoded protein is CASSLKRNTEAFF. Drawing the rest from reference TRBV7-3 and TRBJ1-1, the complete variable domain is GAGVSQTPSNKVTEKGKYVELRCDPISGHTALYWYRQSLGQGPEFLIYFQGTGAADDSGLPNDRFFAVRPEGSVSTLKIQRTERGDSAVYLCASSLKRNTEAFFGQGTRLTVV.

This chain connects TRBV19 to TRBJ2-2; 11 nucleotides line up with TRBD2. Germline V CDR1 and CDR2: LNHDA, SQIVND (reference sequence). The CDR3 contains 14 residues. Germline trimming cut 7 bases from V and 7 bases from J; bases unmatched to any gene: 5. The CDR3 bases are TGTGCCAGTACTACTAGCGGGAGTGTCGGGGAGCTGTTTTTT. This translates into CASTTSGSVGELFF. Based on the CDR3 plus reference TRBV19 and TRBJ2-2, the full variable domain is DGGITQSPKYLFRKEGQNVTLSCEQNLNHDAMYWYRQDPGQGLRLIYYSQIVNDFQKGDIAEGYSVSREKKESFPLTVTSAQKNPTAFYLCASTTSGSVGELFFGEGSRLTVL.

The chain carries TRBV4-3 and TRBJ1-1; TRBD1 might be the D (5 bases). The CDR3 is 14 residues long. V lost 2 bases to trimming and J lost 8 bases, with 15 bases between them. Germline CDR1 reads LGHNA; CDR2 reads YSLEER. CDR3 in amino acids: CASSQSDRAHEAFF. In DNA, the CDR3 is TGCGCCAGCAGCCAATCAGACAGAGCACACGAAGCTTTCTTT.

This chain connects TRBV19 to TRBJ2-5, with D perhaps matching TRBD1 (6 bases). Germline CDR1 and CDR2: LNHDA and SQIVND (reference sequence). Between the trimmed V and J ends, which lost 5 bases and 3 bases, there was a span of 16 bases. This CDR3 has 15 amino acids. The CDR3 here is CASSPTATGKETQYF. DNA of the CDR3: TGTGCCAGTAGTCCAACAGCCACAGGGAAAGAGACCCAGTACTTC.

This clonotype was seen more than once but under ten times. The rearrangement links TRBV20-1 to TRBJ1-5; possibly TRBD1 for D (5 bases). The CDR3 extends over 15 amino acids. Germline V gene lookup returns CDR1 DFQATT and CDR2 SNEGSKA (reference sequence). The germline V and J ends were trimmed by 1 base and 3 bases, with 13 bases remaining between them. The CDR3 loop reads CSARGGGFLNQPQHF. The CDR3 DNA reads TGCAGTGCTAGAGGGGGGGGTTTCCTCAATCAGCCCCAGCATTTT.

This clonotype was counted between two and nine times. This sequence joins TRBV6-5 and TRBJ1-1; D is ambiguous. Deletions cut 2 bases from V and 8 bases from J, with 6 bases between. The CDR3 runs 11 residues. Per germline, CDR1 MNHEY and CDR2 SVGAGI. The CDR3 loop is CASSYGTEAFF. The CDR3 DNA is TGTGCCAGCAGTTACGGTACAGAAGCTTTCTTT.

A few counts support this clonotype. The rearrangement joins TRBV7-2 to TRBJ2-1; D is perhaps TRBD2 (7 bases). The CDR3 extends over 16 amino acids. The V end lost 1 base, the J end lost 4 bases, and 14 bases lay between the germline ends. Germline V CDR1 and CDR2: SGHTA, FQGNSA. In nucleotides, the CDR3 is TGTGCCAGCAGCTTAGTGGCGGGGGCCCAGTACAATGAGCAGTTCTTC. Protein product: CASSLVAGAQYNEQFF.